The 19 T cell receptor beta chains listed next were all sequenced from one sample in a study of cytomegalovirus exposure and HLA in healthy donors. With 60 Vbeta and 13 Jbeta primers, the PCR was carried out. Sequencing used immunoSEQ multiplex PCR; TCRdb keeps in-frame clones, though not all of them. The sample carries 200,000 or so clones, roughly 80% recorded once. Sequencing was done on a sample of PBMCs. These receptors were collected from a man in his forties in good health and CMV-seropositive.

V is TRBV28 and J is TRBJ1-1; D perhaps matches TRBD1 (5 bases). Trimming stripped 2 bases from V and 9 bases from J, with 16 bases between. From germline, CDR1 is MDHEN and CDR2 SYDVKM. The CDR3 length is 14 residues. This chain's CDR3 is CASSLKDQGGKAFF. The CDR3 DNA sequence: TGTGCCAGCAGTTTAAAGGACCAGGGAGGGAAAGCTTTCTTT.

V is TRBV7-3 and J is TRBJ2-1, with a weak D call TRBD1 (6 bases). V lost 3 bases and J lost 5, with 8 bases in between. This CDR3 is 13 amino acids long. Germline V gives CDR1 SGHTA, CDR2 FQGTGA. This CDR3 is CASSFRQDNEQFF. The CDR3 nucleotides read TGTGCCAGCAGCTTCCGACAGGACAATGAGCAGTTCTTC.

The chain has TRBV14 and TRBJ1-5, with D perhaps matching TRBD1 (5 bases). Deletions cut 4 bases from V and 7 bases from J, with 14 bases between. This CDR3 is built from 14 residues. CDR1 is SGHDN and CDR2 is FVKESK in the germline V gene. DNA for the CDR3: TGTGCCAGCAGCCGAGCGGGGGGTAGCCAGCCCCAGCATTTT. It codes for CASSRAGGSQPQHF.

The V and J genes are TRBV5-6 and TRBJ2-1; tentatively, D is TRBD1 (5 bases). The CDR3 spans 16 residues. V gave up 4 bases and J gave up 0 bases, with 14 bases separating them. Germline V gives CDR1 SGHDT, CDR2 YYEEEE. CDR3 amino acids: CASSLLARASYNEQFF. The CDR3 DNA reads TGTGCCAGCAGCCTGCTGGCCAGGGCCTCCTACAATGAGCAGTTCTTC.

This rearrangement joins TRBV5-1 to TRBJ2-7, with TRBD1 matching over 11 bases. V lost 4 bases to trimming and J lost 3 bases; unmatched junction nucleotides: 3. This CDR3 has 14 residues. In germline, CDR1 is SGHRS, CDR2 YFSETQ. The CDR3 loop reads CASSQGQGGYEQYF. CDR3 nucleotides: TGCGCCAGCAGCCAGGGACAGGGGGGCTACGAGCAGTACTTC.

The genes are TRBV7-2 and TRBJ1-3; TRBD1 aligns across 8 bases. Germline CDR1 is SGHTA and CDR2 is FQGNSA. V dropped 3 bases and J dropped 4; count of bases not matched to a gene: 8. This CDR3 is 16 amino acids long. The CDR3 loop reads CASSFGLPGGGNTIYF. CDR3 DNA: TGTGCCAGCAGCTTTGGGCTACCAGGGGGCGGAAACACCATATATTTT.

The CDR3 nucleotides read TGCAGTGCTAAAGGAGTGCAGCCCCAGCATTTT. The encoded protein is CSAKGVQPQHF. The chain joins TRBV20-1 to TRBJ1-5; D ambiguous. The V gene lost 4 bases and the J gene lost 7 bases, with 8 bases spanning the gap. Per the germline V gene, CDR1 is DFQATT and CDR2 is SNEGSKA (reference sequence). This CDR3 region has 11 residues.

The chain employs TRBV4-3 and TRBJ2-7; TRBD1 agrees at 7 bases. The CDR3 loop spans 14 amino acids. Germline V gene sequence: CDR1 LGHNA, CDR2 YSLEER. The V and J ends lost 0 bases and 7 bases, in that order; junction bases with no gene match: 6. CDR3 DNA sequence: TGCGCCAGCAGCCAAGATATCGTGACAGGGGAGCAGTACTTC. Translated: CASSQDIVTGEQYF.

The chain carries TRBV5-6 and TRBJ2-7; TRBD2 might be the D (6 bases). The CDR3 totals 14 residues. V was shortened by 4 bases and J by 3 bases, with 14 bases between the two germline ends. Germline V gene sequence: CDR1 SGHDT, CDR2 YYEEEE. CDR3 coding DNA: TGTGCCAGCAGCCGCGGTGGCGGGGACTACGAGCAGTACTTC. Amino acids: CASSRGGGDYEQYF.

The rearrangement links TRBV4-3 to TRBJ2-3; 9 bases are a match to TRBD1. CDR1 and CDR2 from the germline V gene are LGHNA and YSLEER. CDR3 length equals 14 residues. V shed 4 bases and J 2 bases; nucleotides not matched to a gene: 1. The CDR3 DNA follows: TGCGCCAGCAGCCGGGACAGGGCCACAGATACGCAGTATTTT. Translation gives CASSRDRATDTQYF.

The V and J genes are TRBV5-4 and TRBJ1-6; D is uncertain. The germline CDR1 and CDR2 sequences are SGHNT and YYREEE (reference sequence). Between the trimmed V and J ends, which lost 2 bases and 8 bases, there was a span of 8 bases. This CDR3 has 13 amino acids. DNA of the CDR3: TGTGCCAGCAGCTTTGCCGGGGATTCACCCCTCCACTTT. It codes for CASSFAGDSPLHF.

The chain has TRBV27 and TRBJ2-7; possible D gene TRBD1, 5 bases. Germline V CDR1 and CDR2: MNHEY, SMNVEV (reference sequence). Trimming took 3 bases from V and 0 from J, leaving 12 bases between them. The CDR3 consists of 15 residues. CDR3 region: CASSFGQGLSYEQYF. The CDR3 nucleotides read TGTGCCAGCAGTTTTGGGCAGGGCCTCTCCTACGAGCAGTACTTC.

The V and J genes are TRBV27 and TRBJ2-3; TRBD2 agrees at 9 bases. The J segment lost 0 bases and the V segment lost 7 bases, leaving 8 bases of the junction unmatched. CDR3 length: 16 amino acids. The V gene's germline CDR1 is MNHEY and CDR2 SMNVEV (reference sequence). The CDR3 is CASIPLTSGSTDTQYF. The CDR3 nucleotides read TGTGCCAGCATCCCCCTGACTAGCGGTAGCACAGATACGCAGTATTTT.

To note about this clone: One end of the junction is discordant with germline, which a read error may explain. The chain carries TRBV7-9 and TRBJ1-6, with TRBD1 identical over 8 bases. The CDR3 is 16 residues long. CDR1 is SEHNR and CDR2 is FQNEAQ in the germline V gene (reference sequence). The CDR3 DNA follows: TGTTCCAGCTCGGACCCCGACAGGGGACGGGATTCACCCCTCCACTTT. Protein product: CSSSDPDRGRDSPLHF.

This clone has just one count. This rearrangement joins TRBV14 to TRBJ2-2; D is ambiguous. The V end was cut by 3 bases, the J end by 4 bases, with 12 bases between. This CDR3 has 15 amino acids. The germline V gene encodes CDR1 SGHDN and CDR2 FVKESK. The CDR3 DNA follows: TGTGCCAGCAGCCACCAGTGGGCTCTCACCGGGGAGCTGTTTTTT. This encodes CASSHQWALTGELFF. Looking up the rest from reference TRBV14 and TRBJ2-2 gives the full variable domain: EAGVTQFPSHSVIEKGQTVTLRCDPISGHDNLYWYRRVMGKEIKFLLHFVKESKQDESGMPNNRFLAERTGGTYSTLKVQPAELEDSGVYFCASSHQWALTGELFFGEGSRLTVL.

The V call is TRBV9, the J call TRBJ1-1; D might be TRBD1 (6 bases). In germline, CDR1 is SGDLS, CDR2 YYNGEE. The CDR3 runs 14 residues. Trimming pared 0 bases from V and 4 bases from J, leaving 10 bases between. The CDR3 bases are TGTGCCAGCAGCGTAGGAGGGGGTAGCACTGAAGCTTTCTTT. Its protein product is CASSVGGGSTEAFF.

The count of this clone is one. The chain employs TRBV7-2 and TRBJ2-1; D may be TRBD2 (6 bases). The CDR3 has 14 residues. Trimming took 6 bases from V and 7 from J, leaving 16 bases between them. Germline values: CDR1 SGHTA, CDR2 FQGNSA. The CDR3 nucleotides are TGTGCCAGCAGGTCACTAGCATTCGGTAATGAGCAGTTCTTC. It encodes CASRSLAFGNEQFF.

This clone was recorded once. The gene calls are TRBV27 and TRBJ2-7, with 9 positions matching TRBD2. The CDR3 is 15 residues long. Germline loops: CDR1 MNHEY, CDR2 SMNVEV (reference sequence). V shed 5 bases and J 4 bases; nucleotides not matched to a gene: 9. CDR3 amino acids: CASSPQRGAVYEQYF. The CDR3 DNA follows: TGTGCCAGCAGTCCGCAGCGGGGGGCCGTTTACGAGCAGTACTTC.

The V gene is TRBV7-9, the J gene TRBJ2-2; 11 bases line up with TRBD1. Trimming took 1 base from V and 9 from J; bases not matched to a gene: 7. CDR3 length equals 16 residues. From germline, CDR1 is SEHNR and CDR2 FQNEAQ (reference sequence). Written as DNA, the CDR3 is TGTGCCAGCAGCTTAGACGGACAGGGGGCGCGCTGGGAGCTGTTTTTT. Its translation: CASSLDGQGARWELFF.